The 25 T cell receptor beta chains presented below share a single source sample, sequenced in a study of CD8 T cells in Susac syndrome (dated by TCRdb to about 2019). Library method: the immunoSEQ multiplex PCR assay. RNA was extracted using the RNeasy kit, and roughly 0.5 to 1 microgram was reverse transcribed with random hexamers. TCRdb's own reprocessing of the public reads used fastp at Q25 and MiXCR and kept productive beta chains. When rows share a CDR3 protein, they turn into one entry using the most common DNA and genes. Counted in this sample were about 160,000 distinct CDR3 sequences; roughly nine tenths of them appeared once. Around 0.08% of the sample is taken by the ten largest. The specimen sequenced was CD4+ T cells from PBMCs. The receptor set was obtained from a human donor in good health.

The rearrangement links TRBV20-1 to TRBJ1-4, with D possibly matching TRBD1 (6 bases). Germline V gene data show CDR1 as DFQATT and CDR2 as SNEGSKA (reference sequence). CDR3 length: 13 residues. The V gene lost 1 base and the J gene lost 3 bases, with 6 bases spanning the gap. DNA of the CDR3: TGCAGTGCTAGAGGGACAGCTAATGAAAAACTGTTTTTT. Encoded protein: CSARGTANEKLFF.

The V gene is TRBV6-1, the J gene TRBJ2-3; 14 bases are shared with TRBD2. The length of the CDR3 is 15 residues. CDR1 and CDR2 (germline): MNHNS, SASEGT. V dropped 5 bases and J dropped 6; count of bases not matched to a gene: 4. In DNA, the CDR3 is TGTGCCAGCAGTTCGACTAGCGGGAGGGCGGATACGCAGTATTTT. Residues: CASSSTSGRADTQYF.

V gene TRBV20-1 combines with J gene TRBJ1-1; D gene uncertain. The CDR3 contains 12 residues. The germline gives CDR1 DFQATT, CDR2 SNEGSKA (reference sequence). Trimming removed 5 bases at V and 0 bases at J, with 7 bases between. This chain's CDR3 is CSAALLNTEAFF. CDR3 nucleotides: TGCAGTGCTGCTCTCCTGAACACTGAAGCTTTCTTT.

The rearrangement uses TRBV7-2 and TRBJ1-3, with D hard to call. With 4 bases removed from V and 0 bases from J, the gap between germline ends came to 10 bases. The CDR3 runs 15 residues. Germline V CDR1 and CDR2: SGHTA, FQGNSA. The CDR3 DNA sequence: TGTGCCAGCAGCTCTAGGGTCAGCTCTGGAAACACCATATATTTT. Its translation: CASSSRVSSGNTIYF.

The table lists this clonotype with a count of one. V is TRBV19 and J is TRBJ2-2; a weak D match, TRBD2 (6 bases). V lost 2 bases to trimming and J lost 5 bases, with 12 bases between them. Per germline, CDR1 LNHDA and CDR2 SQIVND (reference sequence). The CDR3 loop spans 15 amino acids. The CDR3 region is CASSISGAGTGELFF. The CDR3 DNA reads TGTGCCAGTAGTATAAGTGGGGCGGGGACCGGGGAGCTGTTTTTT.

CDR3 DNA sequence: TGTGCCACCAGTGACGGGGGGCAAGAGACCCAGTACTTC. It encodes CATSDGGQETQYF. The V gene is TRBV24-1, the J gene TRBJ2-5, with TRBD2 matching over 7 bases. Germline V gene data show CDR1 as KGHDR and CDR2 as SFDVKD. Losses at the gene ends were 4 bases for V and 2 bases for J; bases not matched to a gene: 0. The CDR3 is 13 amino acids.

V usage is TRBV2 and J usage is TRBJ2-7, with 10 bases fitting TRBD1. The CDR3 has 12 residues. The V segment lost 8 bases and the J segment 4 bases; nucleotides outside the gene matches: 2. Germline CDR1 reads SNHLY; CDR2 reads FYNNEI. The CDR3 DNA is TGTGCCAGCGACAGGGGGCTTTACGAGCAGTACTTC. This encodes CASDRGLYEQYF.

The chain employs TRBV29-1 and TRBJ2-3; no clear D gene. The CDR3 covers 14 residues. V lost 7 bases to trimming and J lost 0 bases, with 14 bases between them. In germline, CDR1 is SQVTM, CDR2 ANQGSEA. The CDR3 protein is CSGKLSLSTDTQYF. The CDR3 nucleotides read TGCAGCGGTAAATTATCTCTTAGCACAGATACGCAGTATTTT.

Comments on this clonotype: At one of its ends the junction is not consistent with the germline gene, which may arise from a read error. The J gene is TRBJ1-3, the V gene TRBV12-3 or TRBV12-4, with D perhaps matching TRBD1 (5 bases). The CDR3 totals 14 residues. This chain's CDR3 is CASSGWGSENTIYF. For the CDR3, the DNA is TGTGCCAGCAGTGGTTGGGGGTCTGAAAACACCATATATTTT.

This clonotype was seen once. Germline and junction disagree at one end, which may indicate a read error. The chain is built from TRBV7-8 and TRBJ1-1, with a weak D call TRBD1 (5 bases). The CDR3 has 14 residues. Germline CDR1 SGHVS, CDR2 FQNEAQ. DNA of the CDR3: TGTACCAGCAGCTTAGGCAGGGTGGATGGTGAAGCTTTCTTT. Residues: CTSSLGRVDGEAFF.

CDR3 in DNA: TGTGCCTGGAGTGCCGGACTCCTAAGGAACAATGAGCAGTTCTTC. Protein: CAWSAGLLRNNEQFF. V gene TRBV30 combines with J gene TRBJ2-1; weak D call: TRBD2 (5 bases). V was clipped by 1 base and J by 5 bases, with 15 bases between them. This CDR3 contains 15 residues. CDR1 and CDR2 (germline): GTSNPN, SVGIG (reference sequence). Full variable domain (remainder filled in from reference TRBV30 and TRBJ2-1): SQTIHQWPATLVQPVGSPLSLECTVEGTSNPNLYWYRQAAGRGLQLLFYSVGIGQISSEVPQNLSASRPQDRQFILSSKKLLLSDSGFYLCAWSAGLLRNNEQFFGPGTRLTVL.

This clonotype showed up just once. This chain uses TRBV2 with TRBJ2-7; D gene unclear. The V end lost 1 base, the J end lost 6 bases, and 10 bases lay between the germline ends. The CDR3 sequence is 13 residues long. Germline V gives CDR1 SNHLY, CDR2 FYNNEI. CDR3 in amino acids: CASSEGRRGEQYF. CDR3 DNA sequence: TGTGCCAGCAGTGAAGGTCGAAGAGGCGAGCAGTACTTC. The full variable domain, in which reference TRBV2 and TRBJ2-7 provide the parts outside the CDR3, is EPEVTQTPSHQVTQMGQEVILRCVPISNHLYFYWYRQILGQKVEFLVSFYNNEISEKSEIFDDQFSVERPDGSNFTLKIRSTKLEDSAMYFCASSEGRRGEQYFGPGTRLTVT.

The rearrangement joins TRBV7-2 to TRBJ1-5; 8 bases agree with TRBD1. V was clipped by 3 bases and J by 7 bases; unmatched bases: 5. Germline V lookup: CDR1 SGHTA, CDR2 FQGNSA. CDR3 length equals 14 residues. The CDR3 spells CASSFGQGSQPQHF. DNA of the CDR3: TGTGCCAGCAGCTTCGGACAGGGTAGCCAGCCCCAGCATTTT.

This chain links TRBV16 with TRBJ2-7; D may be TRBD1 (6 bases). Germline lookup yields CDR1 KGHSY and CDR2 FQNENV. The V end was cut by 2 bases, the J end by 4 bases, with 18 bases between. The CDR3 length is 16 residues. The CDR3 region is CASSQINRDGRYEQYF. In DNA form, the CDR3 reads TGTGCCAGCAGCCAAATAAACAGGGACGGCCGATACGAGCAGTACTTC.

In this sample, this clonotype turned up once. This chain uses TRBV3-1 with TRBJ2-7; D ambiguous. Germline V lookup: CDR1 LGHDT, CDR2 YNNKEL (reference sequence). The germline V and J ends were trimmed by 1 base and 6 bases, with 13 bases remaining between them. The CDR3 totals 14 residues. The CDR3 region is CASSQALPGGEQYF. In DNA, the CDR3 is TGTGCCAGCAGCCAAGCCCTCCCGGGTGGCGAGCAGTACTTC.

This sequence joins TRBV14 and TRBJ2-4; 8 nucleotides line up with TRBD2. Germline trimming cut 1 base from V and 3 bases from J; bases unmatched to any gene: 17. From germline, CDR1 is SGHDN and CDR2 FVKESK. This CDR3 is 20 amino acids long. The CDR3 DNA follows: TGTGCCAGCAGCCAAGGAGAGGGGATTAGGCGGGAGGACTTCAAAAACATTCAGTACTTC. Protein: CASSQGEGIRREDFKNIQYF.

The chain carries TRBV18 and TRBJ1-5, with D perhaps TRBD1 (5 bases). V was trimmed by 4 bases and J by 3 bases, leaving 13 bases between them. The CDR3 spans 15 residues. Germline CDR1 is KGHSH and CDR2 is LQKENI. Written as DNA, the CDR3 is TGTGCCAGCTCACAGGGGTCTCTAAACAATCAGCCCCAGCATTTT. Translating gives CASSQGSLNNQPQHF.

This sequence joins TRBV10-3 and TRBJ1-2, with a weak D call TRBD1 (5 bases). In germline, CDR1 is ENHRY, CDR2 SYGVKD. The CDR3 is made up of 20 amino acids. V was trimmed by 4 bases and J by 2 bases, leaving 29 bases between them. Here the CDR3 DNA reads TGTGCCATCAGTGGAGTCCTTGCAGCCGGACACGTAGGAACCAACTATGGCTACACCTTC. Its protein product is CAISGVLAAGHVGTNYGYTF.

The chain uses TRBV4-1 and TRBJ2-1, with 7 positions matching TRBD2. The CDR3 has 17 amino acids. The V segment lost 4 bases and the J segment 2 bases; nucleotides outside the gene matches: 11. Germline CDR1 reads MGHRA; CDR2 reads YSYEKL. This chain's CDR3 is CASSRSPAGVTYNEQFF. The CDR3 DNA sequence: TGCGCCAGCAGCCGAAGCCCCGCGGGGGTCACCTACAATGAGCAGTTCTTC.

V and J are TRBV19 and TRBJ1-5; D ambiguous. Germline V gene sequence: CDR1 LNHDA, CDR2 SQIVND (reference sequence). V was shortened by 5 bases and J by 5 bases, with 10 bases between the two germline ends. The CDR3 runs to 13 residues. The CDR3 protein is CASSPDTYQPQHF. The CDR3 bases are TGTGCCAGTAGTCCTGACACTTATCAGCCCCAGCATTTT.

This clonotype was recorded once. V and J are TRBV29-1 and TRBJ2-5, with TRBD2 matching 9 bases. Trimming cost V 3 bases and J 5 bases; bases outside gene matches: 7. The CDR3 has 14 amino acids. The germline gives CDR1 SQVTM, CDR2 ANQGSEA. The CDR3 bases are TGCAGCGTTGAGTTTAGCGGGGGTTCGGAGACCCAGTACTTC. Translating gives CSVEFSGGSETQYF.

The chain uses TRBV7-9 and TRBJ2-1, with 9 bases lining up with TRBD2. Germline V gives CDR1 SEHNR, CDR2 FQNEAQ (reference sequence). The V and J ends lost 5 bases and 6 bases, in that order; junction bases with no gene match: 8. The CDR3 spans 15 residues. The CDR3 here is CASSLSGSRGNEQFF. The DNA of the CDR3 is TGTGCCAGCAGCCTTAGCGGGAGTCGCGGCAATGAGCAGTTCTTC.

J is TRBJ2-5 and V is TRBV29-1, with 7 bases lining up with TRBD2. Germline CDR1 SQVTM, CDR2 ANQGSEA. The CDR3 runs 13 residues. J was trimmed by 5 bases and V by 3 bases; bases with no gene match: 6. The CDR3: CSVDSGRGETQYF. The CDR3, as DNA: TGCAGCGTTGACAGTGGGAGGGGTGAGACCCAGTACTTC. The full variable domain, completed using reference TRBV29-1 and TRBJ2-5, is SAVISQKPSRDICQRGTSLTIQCQVDSQVTMMFWYRQQPGQSLTLIATANQGSEATYESGFVIDKFPISRPNLTFSTLTVSNMSPEDSSIYLCSVDSGRGETQYFGPGTRLLVL.

The CDR3 nucleotides read TGTGCCAGCAGCCAAGTTAACTCTGGGGCCAACGTCCTGACTTTC. This translates into CASSQVNSGANVLTF. This rearrangement joins TRBV3-1 to TRBJ2-6; D unclear. Deletions cut 1 base from V and 0 bases from J, with 4 bases between. The CDR3 contains 15 residues. The germline V gene encodes CDR1 LGHDT and CDR2 YNNKEL (reference sequence).

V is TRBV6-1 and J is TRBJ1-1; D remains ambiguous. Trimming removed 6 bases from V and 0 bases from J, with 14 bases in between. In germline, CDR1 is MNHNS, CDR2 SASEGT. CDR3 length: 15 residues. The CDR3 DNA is TGTGCCAGCAGCGAAACGACGGTTCTGAACACTGAAGCTTTCTTT. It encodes CASSETTVLNTEAFF.